This TCR beta chain is drawn from a study of CD8 T cells in Susac syndrome. Across the whole study: At the time their blood was drawn, patients with Susac syndrome were either therapy-naive, on corticosteroids (with some of them also receiving intravenous immunoglobulin), or on intravenous immunoglobulin alone.

Study-wide points: In its TCR sequencing and HLA analysis, the study acknowledged that the number of individuals was relatively small. There were 15 to 20 Susac-specific public clones in total CD8+ repertoires and about 5 in CD8+ TEMRA repertoires.

cDNA came from 0.5 to 1 ug RNA primed by random hexamers. Amplification of TCR beta CDR3 by immunoSEQ multiplex PCR spanned 54 Vbeta and 13 Jbeta. A single record per CDR3 protein comes from TCRdb applying MiXCR to the immunoSEQ multiplex PCR reads. The sample holds some 96,000 distinct CDR3 sequences, about 96% seen once. Trimming removed 2 bases from V and 1 base from J, with 8 bases in between. Per germline, CDR1 SNHLY and CDR2 FYNNEI. The CDR3 spans 15 residues. Regarding this clonotype: Its antigen is unidentified.

The chain joins TRBV2 to TRBJ2-2; tentative D call: TRBD1 (5 bases). The sequenced material came from CD8+ T cells from PBMCs. The clonotype originates from a human donor with Susac syndrome. The chain's CDR3 is CASSEHGQNTGELFF. The CDR3, as DNA: TGTGCCAGCAGTGAACACGGACAGAACACCGGGGAGCTGTTTTTT.